The clone carrying this T cell receptor beta chain was counted ten times or more. Its antigen is unidentified. Alongside a J-beta primer mix, a sample-barcoded 5' primer served in a second PCR lasting roughly 7 to 12 cycles. TCRdb used MiXCR to reprocess the 5' RACE reads, holding one entry per CDR3 protein. This sample has over 1,500,000 distinct CDR3 sequences, with 39% found just once. The data derive from a study of blood T cells in healthy people across ages. Germline V gene sequence: CDR1 SGHVS, CDR2 FQNEAQ. Trimming pared 5 bases from V and 1 base from J, leaving 12 bases between. This CDR3 spans 16 amino acids. Study-wide points: It was held that diversity estimates obtained from one million T cells represented underestimates. Per million T cells, the diversity of TCR beta decreased roughly linearly as age advanced.

This chain links TRBV7-8 with TRBJ2-6; D perhaps matches TRBD2 (5 bases). The specimen sequenced was blood. The receptor was isolated from a human donor in good health. CDR3 region: CASSPRRDSGANVLTF. DNA of the CDR3: TGTGCCAGCAGCCCCCGCCGGGATTCTGGGGCCAACGTCCTGACTTTC.